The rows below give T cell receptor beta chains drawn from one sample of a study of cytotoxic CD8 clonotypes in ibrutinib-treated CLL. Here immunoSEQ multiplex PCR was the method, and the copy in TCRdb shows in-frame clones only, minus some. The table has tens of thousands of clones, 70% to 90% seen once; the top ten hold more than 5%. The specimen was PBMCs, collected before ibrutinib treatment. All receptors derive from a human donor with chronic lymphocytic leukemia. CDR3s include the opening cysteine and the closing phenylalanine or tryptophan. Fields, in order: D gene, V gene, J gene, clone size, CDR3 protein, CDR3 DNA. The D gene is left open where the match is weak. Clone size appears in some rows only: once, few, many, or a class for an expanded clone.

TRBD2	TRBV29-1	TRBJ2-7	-	CSAGGISYEQYF	TGCAGCGCGGGGGGGATCTCCTACGAGCAGTACTTC
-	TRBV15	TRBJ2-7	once	CATSRSSYEQYF	TGTGCCACCAGCAGGAGCTCCTACGAGCAGTACTTC
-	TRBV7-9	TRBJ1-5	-	CASSPDGNQPQHF	TGTGCCAGCAGCCCGGACGGAAATCAGCCCCAGCATTTT
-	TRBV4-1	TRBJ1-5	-	CASSQLGGFQPQHF	TGCGCCAGCAGCCAATTAGGGGGTTTTCAGCCCCAGCATTTT
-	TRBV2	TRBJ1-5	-	CASNGGWVEPQHF	TGTGCCAGCAATGGGGGGTGGGTAGAGCCCCAGCATTTT
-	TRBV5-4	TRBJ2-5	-	CASSLISQETQYF	TGTGCCAGCAGCTTGATTAGCCAAGAGACCCAGTACTTC
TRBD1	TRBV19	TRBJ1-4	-	CASTTGTANEKLFF	TGTGCCAGTACCACCGGGACAGCGAATGAAAAACTGTTTTTT
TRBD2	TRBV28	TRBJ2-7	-	CASSPTGTSGSYEQYF	TGTGCCAGCAGTCCCACCGGGACTAGCGGCTCCTACGAGCAGTACTTC
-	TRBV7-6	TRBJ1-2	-	CASSKQAPSDNYGYTF	TGTGCCAGCAGCAAACAGGCCCCCTCGGATAACTATGGCTACACCTTC
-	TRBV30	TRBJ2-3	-	CAWGPRSTDTQYF	TGTGCCTGGGGCCCCCGCAGCACAGATACGCAGTATTTT
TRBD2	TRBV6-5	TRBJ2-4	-	CASSEPGLGVNIQYF	TGTGCCAGCAGCGAACCGGGACTAGGAGTAAACATTCAGTACTTC
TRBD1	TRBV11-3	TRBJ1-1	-	CASSLRDRGTEAFF	TGTGCCAGCAGCTTAAGGGACAGGGGCACTGAAGCTTTCTTT
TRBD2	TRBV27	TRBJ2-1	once	CASKALLAGDYEQFF	TGTGCCAGCAAGGCCCTACTAGCGGGAGATTATGAGCAGTTCTTC
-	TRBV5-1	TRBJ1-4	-	CASSAESRGRNEKLFF	TGCGCCAGCAGCGCAGAATCTCGGGGTAGGAATGAAAAACTGTTTTTT
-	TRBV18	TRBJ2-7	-	CASSPIGIVSAYEQYF	TGTGCCAGCTCACCAATAGGGATAGTATCGGCCTACGAGCAGTACTTC
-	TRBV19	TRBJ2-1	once	CASSIASPEFYNEQFF	TGTGCCAGTAGTATAGCTAGCCCTGAATTCTACAATGAGCAGTTCTTC
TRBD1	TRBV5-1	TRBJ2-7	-	CASSAGQGLTYEQYF	TGCGCCAGCAGCGCGGGACAGGGCCTGACCTACGAGCAGTACTTC
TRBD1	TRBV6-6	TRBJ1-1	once	CASSYAGGYTEAFF	TGTGCCAGCAGTTACGCAGGGGGGTACACTGAAGCTTTCTTT
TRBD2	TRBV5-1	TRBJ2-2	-	CASSSYGGRNTGELFF	TGCGCCAGCAGCTCGTACGGCGGGAGGAACACCGGGGAGCTGTTTTTT
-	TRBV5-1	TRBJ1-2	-	CASSYLPGALNNGYTF	TGCGCCAGCAGCTACTTGCCGGGGGCCCTTAATAATGGCTACACCTTC
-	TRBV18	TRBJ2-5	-	CASSPRAVQETQYF	TGTGCCAGCTCACCCCGGGCCGTACAAGAGACCCAGTACTTC
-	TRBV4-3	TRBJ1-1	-	CASSQVRAAEAFF	TGCGCCAGCAGCCAAGTTCGGGCGGCTGAAGCTTTCTTT
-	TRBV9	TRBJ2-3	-	CASSPRYGNTDTQYF	TGTGCCAGCAGCCCCCGTTACGGGAACACAGATACGCAGTATTTT
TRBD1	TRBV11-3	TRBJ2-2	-	CASTYPGQGVRELFF	TGTGCCAGCACTTATCCGGGACAGGGGGTCCGGGAGCTGTTTTTT
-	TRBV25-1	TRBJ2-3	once	CASSPRGGPGVTQYF	TGTGCCAGCAGCCCTAGGGGGGGGCCAGGGGTTACGCAGTATTTT
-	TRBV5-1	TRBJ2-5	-	CASSLAGEEFETQYF	TGCGCCAGCAGCTTGGCCGGAGAGGAATTCGAGACCCAGTACTTC
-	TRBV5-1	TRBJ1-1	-	CASKRTEGLNTEAFF	TGCGCCAGCAAGAGGACAGAAGGCTTGAACACTGAAGCTTTCTTT
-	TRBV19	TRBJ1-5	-	CASRPRSNQPQHF	TGTGCCAGTAGGCCACGGAGCAATCAGCCCCAGCATTTT